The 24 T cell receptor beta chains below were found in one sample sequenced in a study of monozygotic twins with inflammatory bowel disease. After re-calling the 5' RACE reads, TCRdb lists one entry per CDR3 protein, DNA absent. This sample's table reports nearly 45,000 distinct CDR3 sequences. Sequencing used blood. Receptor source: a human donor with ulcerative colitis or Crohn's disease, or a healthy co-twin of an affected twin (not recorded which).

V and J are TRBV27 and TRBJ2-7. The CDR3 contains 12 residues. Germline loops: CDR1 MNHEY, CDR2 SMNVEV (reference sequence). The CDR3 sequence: CASTDSSYEQYF.

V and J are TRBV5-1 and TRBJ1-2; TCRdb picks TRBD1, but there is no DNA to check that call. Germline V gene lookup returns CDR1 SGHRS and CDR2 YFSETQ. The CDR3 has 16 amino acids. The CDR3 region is CASRETGGAALYGYTF.

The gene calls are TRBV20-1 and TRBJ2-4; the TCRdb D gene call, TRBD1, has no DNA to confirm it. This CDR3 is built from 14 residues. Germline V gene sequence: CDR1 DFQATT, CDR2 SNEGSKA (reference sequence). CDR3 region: CSAVKTGSKNMQYF.

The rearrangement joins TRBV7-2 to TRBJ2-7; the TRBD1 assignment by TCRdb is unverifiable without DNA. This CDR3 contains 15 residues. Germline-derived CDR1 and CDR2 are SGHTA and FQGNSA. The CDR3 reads CASSPSGDSPYEQYF.

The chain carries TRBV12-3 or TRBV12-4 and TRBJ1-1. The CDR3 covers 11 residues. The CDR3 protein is CASRSRGEAFF.

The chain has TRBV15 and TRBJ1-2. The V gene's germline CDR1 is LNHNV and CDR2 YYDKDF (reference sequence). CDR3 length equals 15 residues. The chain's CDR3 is CATSRRQEGYYGYTF.

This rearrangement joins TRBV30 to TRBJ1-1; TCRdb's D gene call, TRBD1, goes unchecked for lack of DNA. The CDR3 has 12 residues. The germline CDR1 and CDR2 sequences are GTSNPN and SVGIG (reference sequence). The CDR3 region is CAWSPRGDEAFF. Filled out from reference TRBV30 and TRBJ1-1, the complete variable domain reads SQTIHQWPATLVQPVGSPLSLECTVEGTSNPNLYWYRQAAGRGLQLLFYSVGIGQISSEVPQNLSASRPQDRQFILSSKKLLLSDSGFYLCAWSPRGDEAFFGQGTRLTVV.

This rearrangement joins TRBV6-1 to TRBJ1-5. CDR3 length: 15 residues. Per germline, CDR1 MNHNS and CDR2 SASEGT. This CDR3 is CASSQDHGSNQPQHF.

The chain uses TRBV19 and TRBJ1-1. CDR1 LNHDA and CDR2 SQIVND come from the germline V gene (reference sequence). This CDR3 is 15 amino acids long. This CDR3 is CASSIDVSRNTEAFF.

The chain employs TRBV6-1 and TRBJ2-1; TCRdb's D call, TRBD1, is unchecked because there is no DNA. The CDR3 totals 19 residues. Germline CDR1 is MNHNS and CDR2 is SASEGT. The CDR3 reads CASSEPPYFSSSSYNEQFF.

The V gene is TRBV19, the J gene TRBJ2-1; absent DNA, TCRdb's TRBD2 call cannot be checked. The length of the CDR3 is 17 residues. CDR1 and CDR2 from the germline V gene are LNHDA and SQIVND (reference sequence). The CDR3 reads CASSIRGGAYGQNEQFF.

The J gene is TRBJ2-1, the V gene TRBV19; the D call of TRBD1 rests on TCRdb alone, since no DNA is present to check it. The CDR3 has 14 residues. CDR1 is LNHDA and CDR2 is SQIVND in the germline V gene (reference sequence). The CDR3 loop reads CATMKRGNNNEQFF.

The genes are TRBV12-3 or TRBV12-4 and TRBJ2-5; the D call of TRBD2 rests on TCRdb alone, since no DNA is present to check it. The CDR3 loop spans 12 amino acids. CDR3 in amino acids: CASRGGGETQYF.

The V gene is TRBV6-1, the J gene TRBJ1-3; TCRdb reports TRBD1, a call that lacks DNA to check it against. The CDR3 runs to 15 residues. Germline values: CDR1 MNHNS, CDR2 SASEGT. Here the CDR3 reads CASSPLAYSGNTIYF.

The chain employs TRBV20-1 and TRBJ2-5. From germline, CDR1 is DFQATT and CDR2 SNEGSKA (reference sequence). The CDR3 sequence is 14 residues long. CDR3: CSREYYGQQETQYF.

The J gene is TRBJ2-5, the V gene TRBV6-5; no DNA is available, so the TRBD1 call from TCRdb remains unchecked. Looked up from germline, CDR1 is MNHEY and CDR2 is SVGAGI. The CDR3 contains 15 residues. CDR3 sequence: CASSYLTGDKETQYF.

The CDR3 is CASSLSAGLGGNTIYF. This chain links TRBV12-3 or TRBV12-4 with TRBJ1-3. CDR3 length: 16 amino acids.

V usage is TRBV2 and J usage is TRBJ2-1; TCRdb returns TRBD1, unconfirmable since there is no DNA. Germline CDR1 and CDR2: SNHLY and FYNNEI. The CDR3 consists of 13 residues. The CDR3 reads CASSGGAYNEQFF.

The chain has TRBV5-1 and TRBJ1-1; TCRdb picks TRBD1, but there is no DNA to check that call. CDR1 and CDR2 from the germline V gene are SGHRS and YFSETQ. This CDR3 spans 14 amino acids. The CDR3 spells CASSSRDRKTEAFF.

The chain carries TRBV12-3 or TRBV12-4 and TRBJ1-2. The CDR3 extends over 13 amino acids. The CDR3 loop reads CASSLSGIRGYTF.

Here the CDR3 reads CASSQTGQGNYGYTF. V gene TRBV3-1 combines with J gene TRBJ1-2; there is no DNA to check the TCRdb D call of TRBD1. CDR1 is LGHDT and CDR2 is YNNKEL in the germline V gene (reference sequence). The CDR3 runs to 15 residues.

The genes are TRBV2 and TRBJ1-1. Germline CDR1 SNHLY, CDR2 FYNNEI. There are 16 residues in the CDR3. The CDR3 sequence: CASSELILALNTEAFF.

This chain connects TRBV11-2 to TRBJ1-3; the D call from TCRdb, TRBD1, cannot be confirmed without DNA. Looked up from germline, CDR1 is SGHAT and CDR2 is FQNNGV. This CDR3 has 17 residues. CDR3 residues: CASTPKGTGRSGNTIYF. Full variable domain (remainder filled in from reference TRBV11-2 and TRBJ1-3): EAGVAQSPRYKIIEKRQSVAFWCNPISGHATLYWYQQILGQGPKLLIQFQNNGVVDDSQLPKDRFSAERLKGVDSTLKIQPAKLEDSAVYLCASTPKGTGRSGNTIYFGEGSWLTVV.

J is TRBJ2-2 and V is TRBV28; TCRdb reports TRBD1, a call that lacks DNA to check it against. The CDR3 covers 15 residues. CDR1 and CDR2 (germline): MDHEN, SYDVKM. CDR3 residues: CASSLQGAITGELFF.